The rows below give T cell receptor beta chains drawn from one sample of a study of T-cell memory formation after mild COVID-19. TCRdb analysed the 5' RACE reads with MiXCR anew, one entry per CDR3 protein. The sample has over 150,000 distinct CDR3 sequences; 10% to 15% are singletons. Sample: PBMCs or a T cell subset sorted from them (not recorded which). The receptors shown here come from a man younger than 35 who had mild COVID-19 (a few samples of this study predate the infection). Cell type and time point are not known. Each CDR3 is given with its conserved first and last residue. D genes are given only for firm matches. Some rows have no size entry. The others give once, few or many, or a class for an expanded clone.

TRBJ2-2 - - TRBV4-3 TGCGCCAGCAGCCAAGATCCGGCAGGAACAACCGGGGAGCTGTTTTTT CASSQDPAGTTGELFF
TRBJ2-2 - - TRBV12-3/TRBV12-4 TGTGCCAGCATGTGGGGCACCGGGGAGCTGTTTTTT CASMWGTGELFF
TRBJ2-5 few - TRBV5-1 TGCGCCAGCGGGGATGGGTTAGGAGAGACCCAGTACTTC CASGDGLGETQYF
TRBJ1-1 - - TRBV7-3 TGTGCCAGCAGCGCATGGGGCACTGAAGCTTTCTTT CASSAWGTEAFF
TRBJ1-2 few - TRBV12-3/TRBV12-4 TGTGCCAGCAGTTTAGGACAGCTCTATGGCTACACCTTC CASSLGQLYGYTF
TRBJ2-7 once - TRBV20-1 TGCAGTACTAGGATCTCGATTTACGAGCAGTACTTC CSTRISIYEQYF
TRBJ2-2 - - TRBV27 TGTGCCAGCAGTTCGCGTGGAGACAGAATAACCGGGGAGCTGTTTTTT CASSSRGDRITGELFF
TRBJ1-2 - - TRBV11-2 TGTGCCAGCAGCCAGGACGGGAACTATGGCTACACCTTC CASSQDGNYGYTF
TRBJ2-2 - TRBD1 TRBV27 TGTGCCAGCAGTAGAACGGACAGGGGGCAAAAAACCGGGGAGCTGTTTTTT CASSRTDRGQKTGELFF
TRBJ1-3 many - TRBV7-9 TGTGCCAGCAGCTTCACGGGGGCTGGAAACACCATATATTTT CASSFTGAGNTIYF
TRBJ2-1 many - TRBV4-3 TGCGCCAGCGGAGTACAGGTGGGTTTGGGATACAATGAGCAGTTCTTC CASGVQVGLGYNEQFF
TRBJ2-1 - TRBD2 TRBV6-6 TGTGCCAGCAGTTACTCGGGACTAGCGGGTTATGAGCAGTTCTTC CASSYSGLAGYEQFF
TRBJ2-6 - - TRBV20-1 TGCAGTGCTAGGATTTCTGGGGCCAACGTCCTGACTTTC CSARISGANVLTF
TRBJ2-2 - TRBD1 TRBV3-1 TGTGCCAGCACCCAGAGGGGGCGGGCCGGGGAGCTGTTTTTT CASTQRGRAGELFF
TRBJ2-1 few - TRBV4-3 TGCGCCAGCAGCTCTAACCGGGGGGCCTACTACAATGAGCAGTTCTTC CASSSNRGAYYNEQFF
TRBJ2-3 - TRBD2 TRBV20-1 TGCAGTGCTACTGGGACTAGCGGAGACACAGATACGCAGTATTTT CSATGTSGDTDTQYF
TRBJ1-5 - - TRBV4-3 TGCGCCAGCAGCCAAGATCCATTGAGGTCTGGGCCCCAGCATTTT CASSQDPLRSGPQHF
TRBJ2-3 many - TRBV29-1 TGCAGCGTTGGGCGGGGCCTCGGGTCGACGCAGTATTTT CSVGRGLGSTQYF
TRBJ2-5 - - TRBV30 TGTGCCTGGAGTGCCCAAGAGACCCAGTACTTC CAWSAQETQYF
TRBJ2-7 few - TRBV10-3 TGTGCCATCAGTGCTGTCCCTTCAATCGGGCAGTACTTC CAISAVPSIGQYF
TRBJ1-2 - - TRBV12-3/TRBV12-4 TGTGCCAGCAGTTTAGCTGACTACTATGGCTACACCTTC CASSLADYYGYTF
TRBJ2-6 many - TRBV3-1 TGTGCCAGCAGCCCCAGGCGATCTGGGGCCAACGTCCTGACTTTC CASSPRRSGANVLTF
TRBJ1-4 - - TRBV4-1 TGCGCCAGCAGCCACTCGGGACCGGCGATAGGTAATGAAAAACTGTTTTTT CASSHSGPAIGNEKLFF
TRBJ1-1 few TRBD1 TRBV28 TGTGCCAGCAGCTCCTCGGGACAGGGGAAAACTGAAGCTTTCTTT CASSSSGQGKTEAFF
TRBJ2-3 - - TRBV18 TGTGCCAGCTCACCGGTACTAGAGGGCTTCCGGAATACGCAGTATTTT CASSPVLEGFRNTQYF
TRBJ2-2 - - TRBV4-2 TGTGCCAGCACCGAGAGGGGCGGGATCACCGGGGAGCTGTTTTTT CASTERGGITGELFF
TRBJ1-5 few TRBD1 TRBV12-3/TRBV12-4 TGTGCCAGCACCAATCAAGGGGGCAACAATCAGCCCCAGCATTTT CASTNQGGNNQPQHF
TRBJ2-5 few - TRBV5-1 TGCGCCAGCAGCTTTGAACAAGAGACCCAGTACTTC CASSFEQETQYF
TRBJ1-5 - TRBD1 TRBV7-9 TGTGCCAGCAGCCCCCACGGACAGGGAGATCAGCCCCAGCATTTT CASSPHGQGDQPQHF
TRBJ2-1 - - TRBV5-1 TGCGCCAGCAGCACACCGGGACCGGGTGTGGGTGAGCAGTTCTTC CASSTPGPGVGEQFF
TRBJ1-1 - - TRBV24-1 TGTGCCACCGCCCGGACACAGACTGAAGCTTTCTTT CATARTQTEAFF
TRBJ1-1 few - TRBV7-2 TGTGCCAGCAGCTTACGGAGGAACACTGAAGCTTTCTTT CASSLRRNTEAFF
TRBJ2-4 few - TRBV7-9 TGTGCCAGCAGCTTAGGGCTGACCAGGGGTCCGCGGGAAAACATTCAGTACTTC CASSLGLTRGPRENIQYF
TRBJ2-2 - - TRBV7-8 TGTGCCAGCAGCTTAGTTCGGGGCAGGGGGGTCACCGGGGAGCTGTTTTTT CASSLVRGRGVTGELFF
TRBJ1-2 few TRBD1 TRBV24-1 TGTGCCACCAGTGATTCATTGGGACAGGGGTGCACCTTC CATSDSLGQGCTF